The 18 T cell receptor beta chains given below trace back to one sample, sequenced in a study of blood T cell repertoires in COVID-19. The repertoire was sequenced with immunoSEQ multiplex PCR; TCRdb's copy has only in-frame clones and lacks some. The repertoire holds around 300,000 clones, with about 83% as singletons. Sequencing used PBMCs or T cells enriched from blood (not recorded which). All receptors come from a woman aged 40 to 55 who had recovered from COVID-19.

This clone showed up just a few times. CDR3 coding DNA: TGCGCCAGCAGCGGAACAGTGAACACTGAAGCTTTCTTT. It specifies CASSGTVNTEAFF. The chain uses TRBV5-1 and TRBJ1-1; no clear D gene. The CDR3 has 13 amino acids. CDR1 SGHRS and CDR2 YFSETQ come from the germline V gene. With 4 bases removed from V and 0 bases from J, the gap between germline ends came to 7 bases.

The rearrangement joins TRBV27 to TRBJ1-2, with 10 bases lining up with TRBD1. Unmatched junction bases numbered 6, after V lost 6 bases and J lost 5 bases. Germline CDR1 reads MNHEY; CDR2 reads SMNVEV (reference sequence). CDR3 length equals 14 residues. The CDR3 region has the DNA TGTGCCAGCAGCATCGGACAGGGGGTTTATGGCTACACCTTC. Residues: CASSIGQGVYGYTF.

This chain joins TRBV5-1 and TRBJ2-1; D is unresolved. The CDR3 loop spans 12 amino acids. Per the germline V gene, CDR1 is SGHRS and CDR2 is YFSETQ. V gave up 1 base and J gave up 9 bases, with 8 bases separating them. The CDR3: CASSLRLGEQFF. For the CDR3, the DNA is TGCGCCAGCAGCTTGCGGCTAGGTGAGCAGTTCTTC.

The chain is built from TRBV4-3 and TRBJ2-1, with 7 bases fitting TRBD2. The CDR3 runs to 15 residues. Germline V gene data show CDR1 as LGHNA and CDR2 as YSLEER. V lost 2 bases and J lost 6; bases outside the gene matches: 7. The CDR3 here is CASSQPGTKSNEQFF. For the CDR3, the DNA is TGCGCCAGCAGCCAACCCGGGACTAAATCCAATGAGCAGTTCTTC.

This clone has just a few counts. The chain recombines TRBV3-1 (or the pseudogene TRBV3-2) with TRBJ1-1; no definite D call. This CDR3 comprises 15 residues. V lost 3 bases to trimming and J lost 0 bases, with 11 bases between them. Germline-derived CDR1 and CDR2 are LGHDT and YNNKEL (reference sequence). In nucleotides, the CDR3 is TGTGCCAGCAGCCAGTCTGACACCTTGAACACTGAAGCTTTCTTT. As protein: CASSQSDTLNTEAFF.

The J gene is TRBJ1-5, the V gene TRBV6-5; D uncertain. The germline CDR1 and CDR2 sequences are MNHEY and SVGAGI. Trimming stripped 1 base from V and 1 base from J, with 5 bases between. This CDR3 has 14 amino acids. CDR3 protein: CASSYLTSNQPQHF. In DNA form, the CDR3 reads TGTGCCAGCAGTTACTTGACAAGCAATCAGCCCCAGCATTTT.

V and J are TRBV7-2 and TRBJ2-3; 8 bases align to TRBD2. Trimming removed 3 bases from V and 1 base from J; junction bases left unmatched: 9. Germline V gene lookup returns CDR1 SGHTA and CDR2 FQGNSA. This CDR3 has 17 amino acids. The CDR3 protein is CASSLGTSFLGTDTQYF. The CDR3, as DNA: TGTGCCAGCAGCTTGGGGACTAGTTTTCTTGGCACAGATACGCAGTATTTT.

The J gene is TRBJ2-7, the V gene TRBV28; D is uncertain. The V end was cut by 7 bases, the J end by 2 bases, with 18 bases between. The germline CDR1 and CDR2 sequences are MDHEN and SYDVKM. The CDR3 runs to 15 residues. In DNA, the CDR3 is TGTGCCAGCACTTCAGCCGCAGGCCTAACCTACGAGCAGTACTTC. It translates to CASTSAAGLTYEQYF.

V gene TRBV7-9 combines with J gene TRBJ2-2, with 7 positions matching TRBD1. Trimming removed 1 base from V and 1 base from J; junction bases left unmatched: 3. The germline CDR1 and CDR2 sequences are SEHNR and FQNEAQ (reference sequence). The CDR3 length is 16 residues. The CDR3 region is CASSLVSGGNTGELFF. CDR3 DNA: TGTGCCAGCAGCTTAGTTTCAGGGGGGAACACCGGGGAGCTGTTTTTT.

The chain has TRBV7-2 and TRBJ2-5; TRBD2 aligns across 14 bases. Looked up from germline, CDR1 is SGHTA and CDR2 is FQGNSA. After removal of 4 bases from V and 5 bases from J, the junction contained 9 bases not matched to a gene. CDR3 length equals 17 residues. Here the CDR3 reads CASSSYRTSGRSETQYF. The CDR3 DNA is TGTGCCAGCAGCTCCTACAGGACTAGCGGGAGGTCGGAGACCCAGTACTTC.

The chain uses TRBV6-6 and TRBJ2-7, with 10 bases aligning to TRBD1. After removal of 5 bases from V and 5 bases from J, the junction contained 6 bases not matched to a gene. The CDR3 has 14 residues. The germline V gene has CDR1 MNHNY and CDR2 SVGAGI (reference sequence). CDR3 region: CASSQDRGVHEQYF. The CDR3 DNA reads TGTGCCAGCAGTCAGGACAGGGGGGTACACGAGCAGTACTTC.

This clone appeared a single time. V is TRBV6-5 and J is TRBJ1-1; perhaps TRBD1 as D (5 bases). This CDR3 has 13 residues. Germline lookup yields CDR1 MNHEY and CDR2 SVGAGI. Trimming took 5 bases from V and 8 from J, leaving 15 bases between them. The CDR3 DNA reads as TGTGCCAGCAGTCGAGACCCGGCAGGGGAAGCTTTCTTT. Translated, it gives CASSRDPAGEAFF.

The chain links TRBV6-6 to TRBJ2-7; 13 nucleotides align to TRBD2. The V gene's germline CDR1 is MNHNY and CDR2 SVGAGI (reference sequence). This CDR3 region has 18 residues. Trimming at V came to 5 bases and at J to 1 base, leaving 11 bases not matched to a gene. CDR3 protein: CASSPGLAGPHRSYEQYF. The CDR3 DNA reads TGTGCCAGCAGTCCGGGACTAGCGGGACCCCATCGTTCCTACGAGCAGTACTTC.

V is TRBV5-4 and J is TRBJ2-7; 10 nucleotides match TRBD2. V dropped 3 bases and J dropped 0; count of bases not matched to a gene: 3. CDR3 length equals 15 residues. The germline V gene encodes CDR1 SGHNT and CDR2 YYREEE (reference sequence). Here the CDR3 reads CASSSSSGSSYEQYF. Written as DNA, the CDR3 is TGTGCCAGCAGCTCCTCTAGCGGGAGCTCCTACGAGCAGTACTTC.

The chain has TRBV28 and TRBJ2-5, with 11 bases aligning to TRBD2. The V gene end was trimmed by 7 bases and the J gene end by 5 bases; junction bases not matched to a gene: 9. This CDR3 comprises 15 residues. Germline V gene lookup returns CDR1 MDHEN and CDR2 SYDVKM. The CDR3 sequence: CASTTLAGGMETQYF. In DNA, the CDR3 is TGTGCCAGCACCACCCTAGCGGGAGGTATGGAGACCCAGTACTTC.

This rearrangement joins TRBV28 to TRBJ2-3; D may be TRBD2 (6 bases). There are 17 residues in the CDR3. V was trimmed by 3 bases and J by 0 bases, leaving 16 bases between them. Germline V gives CDR1 MDHEN, CDR2 SYDVKM. The CDR3 is CASSLTSPGLSTDTQYF. CDR3 nucleotides: TGTGCCAGCAGTTTGACTTCTCCGGGACTCAGCACAGATACGCAGTATTTT.

This clone came up once. The J gene is TRBJ2-5, the V gene TRBV5-1, with 8 bases aligning to TRBD1. V lost 2 bases, J lost 5 bases, and 8 bases stayed unmatched. Germline V lookup: CDR1 SGHRS, CDR2 YFSETQ. The CDR3 spans 15 residues. CDR3 sequence (DNA): TGCGCCAGCAGCTTCGGGACAGGAATGCTCGAGACCCAGTACTTC. This gives the protein CASSFGTGMLETQYF.

The chain combines TRBV6-1 with TRBJ2-3; TRBD2 matches 8 bases. Germline-derived CDR1 and CDR2 are MNHNS and SASEGT. Trimming at V came to 1 base and at J to 4 bases, leaving 13 bases not matched to a gene. CDR3 size: 18 residues. CDR3 residues: CASSEVGPSGFGADTQYF. CDR3 bases: TGTGCCAGCAGTGAAGTCGGCCCTAGCGGGTTTGGGGCAGATACGCAGTATTTT.